This T cell receptor (beta chain) came from a study of shared clonotypes between healthy human individuals. Only Caucasian adults living in Nashville, Tennessee served as donors. Germline-derived CDR1 and CDR2 are SGHVS and FQNEAQ. V shed 5 bases, J shed 3 bases, and the junction held 5 bases outside the gene matches. CDR3 length: 16 amino acids. Measured with immunoSEQ multiplex PCR; TCRdb has only the in-frame clones, and not every one. The sample records some 1 million clones, about three quarters being singletons. About this clone: Other DNA variants within this sample encode the same CDR3.

The sequence was collected from a man aged 18 to 30 in good health. The sequenced sample consisted of memory CD4+ T cells sorted from blood. Subset described: CD45RA-negative fraction. The rearrangement joins TRBV7-8 to TRBJ2-3; TRBD2 matches at 13 bases. CDR3 amino acids: CASSALAGGPTDTQYF. For the CDR3, the DNA is TGTGCCAGCAGCGCACTAGCGGGAGGGCCAACAGATACGCAGTATTTT. The full variable domain, with the rest looked up from reference TRBV7-8 and TRBJ2-3, is GAGVSQSPRYKVAKRGQDVALRCDPISGHVSLFWYQQALGQGPEFLTYFQNEAQLDKSGLPSDRFFAERPEGSVSTLKIQRTQQEDSAVYLCASSALAGGPTDTQYFGPGTRLTVL.